This T cell receptor (beta chain) appears in the sequencing data of a study of T cells in Graves' hyperthyroidism and ophthalmopathy. Notes on the study in general: The model predicted ophthalmopathy a median around 6 months before onset. Using 13 V-J features, a model discriminated ophthalmopathy from stable hyperthyroidism.

Trimming shortened V by 3 bases and J by 3 bases, and 12 bases separated the two germline ends. Per germline, CDR1 MDHEN and CDR2 SYDVKM. This CDR3 has 15 amino acids. Stable disease denoted Graves' hyperthyroidism without ophthalmopathy progression within 18 months. Clinical symptoms, serum thyroxine, TRAb, thyroid ultrasound and orbital computed tomography informed diagnoses. This clonotype has only a few counts. Antigen: not known. RNA transcripts yielded amplified TCR beta CDR3 regions. In the first-round RT-PCR of the TCR CDR3, the HTBI primer set was used. TCRdb reprocessed the multiplex PCR reads with MiXCR, giving one entry per CDR3 protein. The sample records 300,000 to 400,000 distinct CDR3 sequences, 18% being singletons.

Sequences were obtained from blood. This clonotype was sampled from a woman in her forties or fifties with Graves' hyperthyroidism. The gene calls are TRBV28 and TRBJ2-4, with D possibly being TRBD2 (5 bases). The CDR3, as DNA: TGTGCCAGCAGTTTCGAGGGAGTGGGCAAAAACATTCAGTACTTC. It translates to CASSFEGVGKNIQYF.